This T cell receptor (beta chain) was documented in a study of neurological immune-mediated disorders (dated by TCRdb to between 2019 and 2020). For the study in its entirety: Using UMI-based sequencing, the study compared peripheral blood TCR-beta repertoires from patients with HTLV-I-associated myelopathy (HAM/TSP), patients with multiple sclerosis, and healthy controls. The cohort included approximately 68 subjects: about 14 with HAM/TSP, roughly 35 with multiple sclerosis, and approximately 20 healthy controls. The roughly 100 TCR-beta libraries included longitudinal samples, technical triplicates and paired sorted CD4+ and CD8+ T-cell subsets alongside PBMC samples.

The germline V gene supplies CDR1 SGDLS and CDR2 YYNGEE. Measured from the cysteine to the phenylalanine, the CDR3 is 15 residues long. Only CDR3 DNA is held: 45 bases, read in frame from base 1. The germline ends are 8 bases apart after V is trimmed by 0 bases and J by 0 bases. What the authors observed across the whole study: TCR clonal expansion was greatest in HAM/TSP patients and smallest in MS patients, who ranked below even healthy controls. No identical CDR3 amino acid sequences were shared among expanded clones across subjects, suggesting private TCR-beta repertoires in all groups.

Many counts were recorded for this clonotype. Its target antigen remains unknown. No base quality values were provided; no much bigger clone lies one nucleotide off. Unsorted PBMC libraries were generated from 2 million PBMCs stored in RNAlater at -80 °C until RNA extraction. Peripheral blood was subjected to Ficoll-Hypaque density gradient centrifugation to isolate PBMCs, which were then cryopreserved in liquid nitrogen. cDNA was synthesized by template-switch 5'RACE using a primer carrying a 10-nucleotide random unique molecular identifier by which each TCR transcript was tagged. Over 180 million TCR-beta sequences, covering 15-18 subjects, were produced in each sequencing run. The RNeasy kit was used for extraction of total RNA. The KAPA Real-time Library Amplification kit was used to amplify TCR-beta VDJ regions with primers targeting the TCR constant region and the 5'RACE anchor. A first PCR added sample indexes and Illumina adaptors, and a second PCR then raised library yield. After purification with Ampure beads, the TCR product of roughly 650 bp was size-selected on a 2% E-gel SizeSelection system. Before pooling, library quality was assessed on a Bioanalyzer, concentration was determined with Qubit, and library quantification was performed with the Kapa Library Quantification kit. Paired-end 2 x 150 bp sequencing of the libraries was performed on an Illumina HiSeq 2500. To increase sequence diversity, about 23-30% phiX was spiked into each library pool. Processing in the source paper ran as follows. The UMI-based MiGEC pipeline processed quality-filtered reads and removed over 85% of raw TCR sequences during error correction. VDJ genes were aligned to IMGT germline references, and each clonotype was defined by a unique CDR3 amino acid sequence together with V-J genes. Clonal expansion, Shannon diversity and CDR3 relatedness were evaluated with VDJtools (CalcPairwiseDistances, ClusterSamples), while phylogenetic trees were built in CLCbio workbench. A clone was classed as expanded if it had 8 or more unique UMIs, a cutoff based on coefficient-of-variation modelling across technical triplicates. The raw public data were reprocessed by TCRdb itself: fastp quality trimming at Q25, MiXCR clonotype calling, in-frame beta chains only. For every CDR3 protein sequence, its rows merge into one entry that carries the most common genes and DNA. The V and J calls here are based on TCRdb, not the publication. The sample records about 21,000 distinct CDR3 sequences, roughly 15% of which are singletons. The ten largest account for over 12% of the sample.

The V and J genes are TRBV9 and TRBJ2-3; the D region is possibly TRBD1 or TRBD2, each matching across 6 bases. The clonotype originates from a female donor with HTLV-1-associated myelopathy (HAM/TSP). Sequences were obtained from PBMCs. The sequenced DNA is TGTGCCAGCAGCGTAGTAGGGGGGAGCACAGATACGCAGTATTTT. Translated, this gives CASSVVGGSTDTQYF.